This T cell receptor beta chain was recorded in a study of technical replicates of blood from a few donors. V lost 3 bases to trimming and J lost 7 bases, with 16 bases between them. Looked up from germline, CDR1 is LNHDA and CDR2 is SQIVND (reference sequence). This CDR3 contains 15 residues. Measured with immunoSEQ multiplex PCR; TCRdb has only the in-frame clones, and not every one. The sample records about 81,000 clones, 75% to 85% being singletons. The clonotype was recovered from a human donor in good health. Some clones in this sample may be carry-over from other donors' samples. The sequenced sample was PBMCs. The rearrangement joins TRBV19 to TRBJ2-1, with no clear D. CDR3 in amino acids: CASSISLSPGNEQFF. The DNA for the CDR3 is TGTGCCAGTAGTATTAGTCTGTCGCCCGGGAATGAGCAGTTCTTC.